This record covers a single T cell receptor (beta chain). Relative to the germline gene, one junction end is altered; a read error may explain this. The use of a sample-barcoded 5' primer and a J-beta primer mix characterized a second PCR of roughly 6 to 12 cycles. TCRdb re-called the 5' RACE reads through MiXCR, storing one row per CDR3 protein. The table includes over 1,500,000 distinct CDR3 sequences, 49% detected once. Germline V gene sequence: CDR1 SSHAT, CDR2 FNYEAQ (reference sequence). The CDR3 spans 13 residues. The data derive from a study of blood T cells in healthy people across ages. J is TRBJ2-5 and V is TRBV7-7, with 9 nucleotides matching TRBD1. The sequencing input was blood. The origin of this receptor is a woman in her 40s in good health. CDR3 sequence (DNA): TGTGCTAGCAGCGGACAGGGGAAGGGGACCCAGTACTTC. It codes for CASSGQGKGTQYF.